The 26 T cell receptor beta chains below all came from one sample that was sequenced in a study of T cell responses to AZD1222 COVID-19 vaccine. The method was immunoSEQ multiplex PCR; TCRdb's version includes in-frame clones alone and lacks a portion of them. The data contain under 150,000 clones, about 92% of them singletons. This sample comprised peripheral blood, obtained on day 0 of AZD1222 vaccination. The receptors derive from an adult in good health.

V usage is TRBV5-1 and J usage is TRBJ1-6, with 7 bases aligning to TRBD1. After removal of 2 bases from V and 9 bases from J, the junction contained 8 bases not matched to a gene. Germline CDR1 and CDR2: SGHRS and YFSETQ. The CDR3 runs to 15 residues. The CDR3 nucleotides read TGCGCCAGCAGCTTTCTAGGGACAGATGGTTCACCCCTCCACTTT. It is translated as CASSFLGTDGSPLHF. The whole variable domain, remainder taken from reference TRBV5-1 and TRBJ1-6, is KAGVTQTPRYLIKTRGQQVTLSCSPISGHRSVSWYQQTPGQGLQFLFEYFSETQRNKGNFPGRFSGRQFSNSRSEMNVSTLELGDSALYLCASSFLGTDGSPLHFGNGTRLTVT.

The rearrangement uses TRBV15 and TRBJ2-5; 9 bases agree with TRBD2. The CDR3 loop spans 15 amino acids. The V and J ends lost 1 base and 4 bases, in that order; junction bases with no gene match: 4. Germline V gene data show CDR1 as LNHNV and CDR2 as YYDKDF (reference sequence). The DNA for the CDR3 is TGTGCCACCAGCAGAGTTAGCGGGAGTTCAGAGACCCAGTACTTC. This translates into CATSRVSGSSETQYF.

The chain recombines TRBV25-1 with TRBJ1-2; D possibly corresponds to TRBD1 (6 bases). This CDR3 region has 14 residues. Trimming cost V 4 bases and J 4 bases, with 13 bases left between them. Germline V lookup: CDR1 MGHDK, CDR2 SYGVNS. For the CDR3, the DNA is TGTGCCAGCAGTGTAAATACAGGGCCCTATGGCTACACCTTC. Translated, it gives CASSVNTGPYGYTF.

V is TRBV20-1 and J is TRBJ2-1; the D call may be TRBD1 or TRBD2 (5 bases each). Germline values: CDR1 DFQATT, CDR2 SNEGSKA (reference sequence). CDR3 length: 12 amino acids. Trimming removed 3 bases from V and 10 bases from J, with 13 bases in between. CDR3 in amino acids: CSASTMGVEQFF. The CDR3 DNA is TGCAGTGCTAGTACAATGGGGGTAGAGCAGTTCTTC.

This clone was counted once. This rearrangement joins TRBV4-2 to TRBJ2-1; maybe TRBD1 (5 bases). V shed 0 bases and J shed 8 bases, with 14 bases lying between them. Germline V lookup: CDR1 LGHNA, CDR2 YNFKEQ. The CDR3 consists of 15 residues. CDR3 protein: CASSQDEIRAHEQFF. The DNA for the CDR3 is TGTGCCAGCAGCCAAGATGAAATCAGGGCCCATGAGCAGTTCTTC.

CDR3 in DNA: TGCGCCAGCAGCCCGGGTGGGTTTGGCTACACCTTC. Amino acids: CASSPGGFGYTF. The chain combines TRBV5-1 with TRBJ1-2; D is undetermined. Per germline, CDR1 SGHRS and CDR2 YFSETQ. V was trimmed by 4 bases and J by 7 bases, leaving 11 bases between them. The CDR3 totals 12 residues.

This sequence joins TRBV6-1 and TRBJ1-5; no clear D gene. The CDR3 loop spans 12 amino acids. Between the trimmed V and J ends, which lost 3 bases and 7 bases, there was a span of 7 bases. Germline CDR1 MNHNS, CDR2 SASEGT. Here the CDR3 reads CASSDLLQPQHF. DNA of the CDR3: TGTGCCAGCAGTGATTTGCTGCAGCCCCAGCATTTT.

V usage is TRBV7-9 and J usage is TRBJ2-5, with D perhaps TRBD1 (5 bases). The CDR3 contains 15 residues. In germline, CDR1 is SEHNR, CDR2 FQNEAQ (reference sequence). Deletions cut 5 bases from V and 2 bases from J, with 15 bases between. The CDR3 DNA is TGTGCCAGCAGCCCGTTCACAGGCCCGCAAGAGACCCAGTACTTC. Translated: CASSPFTGPQETQYF.

CDR3 coding DNA: TGTGCCTGGAGTACCGGACGGCGCAATCAGCCCCAGCATTTT. Encoded protein: CAWSTGRRNQPQHF. The genes are TRBV30 and TRBJ1-5; D gene ambiguous. The length of the CDR3 is 14 residues. Trimming left V 2 bases short and J 2 bases short, with 10 bases between. Germline CDR1 and CDR2: GTSNPN and SVGIG (reference sequence).

The CDR3 DNA reads TGTGCCAGCTCATCCCGGGGTGATTTGGAGACCCAGTACTTC. Translation: CASSSRGDLETQYF. This chain joins TRBV18 and TRBJ2-5; a possible D gene is TRBD2 (5 bases). V gave up 5 bases and J gave up 5 bases, with 15 bases separating them. CDR1 KGHSH and CDR2 LQKENI come from the germline V gene. This CDR3 has 14 residues.

V is TRBV7-9 and J is TRBJ2-1, with 10 bases lining up with TRBD2. Germline V gene lookup returns CDR1 SEHNR and CDR2 FQNEAQ (reference sequence). The junction had 9 bases not matched to a gene; V was cut back by 7 bases and J by 0 bases. This CDR3 is built from 17 residues. CDR3 DNA: TGTGCCAGCACCCTGGGAGCGGGAGGGAGCTCCTACAATGAGCAGTTCTTC. Amino acids: CASTLGAGGSSYNEQFF.

The genes are TRBV9 and TRBJ1-2; TRBD1 might be the D (5 bases). The CDR3 has 15 residues. V lost 4 bases and J lost 0, with 13 bases in between. Germline V gene data show CDR1 as SGDLS and CDR2 as YYNGEE. CDR3 sequence: CASSLSGGTNYGYTF. The CDR3 DNA is TGTGCCAGCAGCCTCTCGGGGGGGACTAACTATGGCTACACCTTC.

This chain links TRBV12-3 or TRBV12-4 with TRBJ1-1, with 10 bases matching TRBD1. CDR3 length: 12 residues. The junction had 4 bases not matched to a gene; V was cut back by 10 bases and J by 5 bases. In DNA, the CDR3 is TGTGCCACCGGGACAGGGGTGACTGAAGCTTTCTTT. Translated, it gives CATGTGVTEAFF.

In its sample, this clone was seen a few times. The rearrangement joins TRBV4-2 to TRBJ2-7, with D maybe TRBD2 (5 bases). Per the germline V gene, CDR1 is LGHNA and CDR2 is YNFKEQ. The CDR3 is made up of 13 amino acids. V dropped 3 bases and J dropped 7 bases, with 13 bases sitting between them. The CDR3 sequence is CASSQRNTGEQYF. The CDR3 coding sequence is TGTGCCAGCAGCCAGAGAAATACGGGAGAGCAGTACTTC.

The chain carries TRBV10-3 and TRBJ1-1; D is undetermined. V lost 3 bases and J 3 bases, leaving 8 bases between the germline ends. Germline V gene data show CDR1 as ENHRY and CDR2 as SYGVKD. The CDR3 loop spans 13 amino acids. This chain's CDR3 is CAISDPGYTEAFF. CDR3 in DNA: TGTGCCATCAGTGATCCTGGGTACACTGAAGCTTTCTTT.

The table lists this clone with a few counts. The chain employs TRBV2 and TRBJ1-5, with D hard to call. There are 13 residues in the CDR3. Trimming stripped 6 bases from V and 2 bases from J, with 8 bases between. Looked up from germline, CDR1 is SNHLY and CDR2 is FYNNEI. The CDR3 protein is CASRMVGNQPQHF. In nucleotides, the CDR3 is TGTGCCAGCAGGATGGTGGGCAATCAGCCCCAGCATTTT.

The chain carries TRBV9 and TRBJ2-3; TRBD1 matches 9 bases. V gave up 4 bases and J gave up 4 bases; unmatched junction bases: 10. The CDR3 has 16 amino acids. The germline CDR1 and CDR2 sequences are SGDLS and YYNGEE. The CDR3 sequence: CASSSPGQGSPDTQYF. CDR3 nucleotide sequence: TGTGCCAGCAGCTCCCCGGGACAGGGTAGCCCAGATACGCAGTATTTT.

This chain's CDR3 is CSALTGDQQFF. As DNA, the CDR3 is TGCAGTGCCTTGACAGGGGATCAGCAGTTCTTC. The rearrangement links TRBV20-1 to TRBJ2-1; 8 bases are a match to TRBD1. J was trimmed by 11 bases and V by 6 bases; bases with no gene match: 6. This CDR3 is 11 amino acids long. Germline assignment: CDR1 DFQATT and CDR2 SNEGSKA (reference sequence).

This sequence joins TRBV10-3 and TRBJ1-2; D is unclear. The length of the CDR3 is 15 residues. The V gene's germline CDR1 is ENHRY and CDR2 SYGVKD. The V end lost 7 bases, the J end lost 4 bases, and 19 bases lay between the germline ends. This chain's CDR3 is CAITEGLLNSYGYTF. The DNA of the CDR3 is TGTGCCATCACCGAGGGCCTTTTAAACTCCTATGGCTACACCTTC.

The chain uses TRBV28 and TRBJ2-7; D possibly corresponds to TRBD1 (6 bases). Germline V gene lookup returns CDR1 MDHEN and CDR2 SYDVKM. Trimming left V 5 bases short and J 12 bases short, with 26 bases between. The length of the CDR3 is 15 residues. Here the CDR3 reads CASSLGQTVTTLLYF. CDR3 sequence (DNA): TGTGCCAGCAGTCTCGGACAGACCGTAACCACCCTTTTGTACTTC.

The chain combines TRBV9 with TRBJ1-1; 8 positions match TRBD1. Germline V lookup: CDR1 SGDLS, CDR2 YYNGEE. The CDR3 length is 14 residues. Germline trimming cut 4 bases from V and 5 bases from J; bases unmatched to any gene: 7. In DNA form, the CDR3 reads TGTGCCAGCAGCCCCGGGACAGGTGGGACTGAAGCTTTCTTT. Its translation is CASSPGTGGTEAFF.

This chain uses TRBV29-1 with TRBJ2-1, with TRBD2 matching over 8 bases. The V gene end was trimmed by 7 bases and the J gene end by 0 bases; junction bases not matched to a gene: 2. The CDR3 is 13 amino acids. Looked up from germline, CDR1 is SQVTM and CDR2 is ANQGSEA. CDR3 nucleotide sequence: TGCAGCGAAACTAGCGGCTCCTACAATGAGCAGTTCTTC. Protein product: CSETSGSYNEQFF.

The chain links TRBV6-2 or TRBV6-3 to TRBJ1-2, with TRBD1 as a possible D gene (5 bases). V gave up 5 bases and J gave up 8 bases, with 12 bases separating them. Germline CDR1 is MNHEY and CDR2 is SVGEGT. The CDR3 spans 12 residues. CDR3 amino acids: CASSKGTRGYTF. The CDR3, as DNA: TGTGCCAGCAGTAAGGGGACTCGGGGCTACACCTTC.

This chain joins TRBV5-1 and TRBJ2-2, with a weak D call TRBD2 (6 bases). CDR3 length equals 17 residues. CDR1 and CDR2 (germline): SGHRS, YFSETQ. The V gene lost 3 bases and the J gene lost 0 bases, with 15 bases spanning the gap. The CDR3 nucleotides read TGCGCCAGCAGCTGGGCGGGAAGCGCCGCGAACACCGGGGAGCTGTTTTTT. Translation: CASSWAGSAANTGELFF.

V usage is TRBV9 and J usage is TRBJ2-1, with 8 bases identical to TRBD2. Per germline, CDR1 SGDLS and CDR2 YYNGEE. Unmatched junction bases numbered 6, after V lost 0 bases and J lost 7 bases. The CDR3 covers 15 residues. The CDR3 region is CASSVVGVAGNEQFF. CDR3 sequence (DNA): TGTGCCAGCAGCGTAGTAGGGGTAGCGGGGAATGAGCAGTTCTTC.

This chain joins TRBV6-2 or TRBV6-3 and TRBJ1-4; D gene ambiguous. V gave up 2 bases and J gave up 4 bases, with 8 bases separating them. This CDR3 has 14 residues. Germline CDR1 reads MNHEY; CDR2 reads SVGEGT. The CDR3 reads CASSYRALNEKLFF. CDR3 in DNA: TGTGCCAGCAGTTACAGGGCACTTAATGAAAAACTGTTTTTT.